This T cell receptor (beta chain) was observed in a study of blood T cell repertoires in COVID-19. In the study overall: The samples span acute and convalescent COVID-19 from the United States, Italy and Spain. PBMCs, B-cell-depleted T cells, or T cells provided the cDNA or gDNA that made up the material.

In the original processing: The assay estimated nucleated cells by amplifying reference gene primers. Some clones are missing from TCRdb's copy, which holds only in-frame ones; the method was immunoSEQ multiplex PCR. That table furnishes V, J and clone size, whereas the DNA furnished D and trimming. The sample contains 72,000 or so clones, 70% to 85% of which appear only once. Trimming at V came to 3 bases and at J to 4 bases, leaving 3 bases not matched to a gene. The CDR3 has 14 residues. Germline-derived CDR1 and CDR2 are MNHEY and SMNVEV (reference sequence). The receptor's source is an elderly man with active COVID-19. V gene TRBV27 combines with J gene TRBJ2-5, with 9 bases fitting TRBD2. Sequencing input: peripheral blood. This chain's CDR3 is CASSFRGRAETQYF. CDR3 bases: TGTGCCAGCAGTTTCCGCGGGAGGGCAGAGACCCAGTACTTC.